This TCR beta chain was sequenced for a study of blood T cell repertoires in COVID-19. About the study: Sources were T cells, B-cell-depleted T cells, or PBMCs; the material itself was cDNA or gDNA.

This CDR3 is 14 amino acids long. The V end was cut by 6 bases, the J end by 5 bases, with 13 bases between. Per the germline V gene, CDR1 is MNHEY and CDR2 is SVGAGI. This table comes from immunoSEQ multiplex PCR, and its TCRdb copy is limited to in-frame clones, with some not included. The table shows more than 100,000 clones, with 70% to 90% occurring only once. The TCR originated in a woman between 55 and 75 years old with acute or convalescent COVID-19. V usage is TRBV6-5 and J usage is TRBJ1-4; D gene unclear. Material for sequencing was peripheral blood. CDR3 loop: CASRPGSHNEKLFF. The CDR3 DNA reads as TGTGCCAGCAGGCCGGGAAGTCACAATGAAAAACTGTTTTTT.